The TCR beta chain described here comes from a study of cytomegalovirus exposure and HLA in healthy donors (dated by TCRdb to 2016 to 2017). In terms of the full investigation: According to an earlier analysis of a few hundred of the donors, roughly 180 million T cells yielded 90 million to 140 million unique TCR beta sequences and 250 to 350 Gb of sequence data. On average, approximately 250,000 unique TCR beta nucleotide sequences were sequenced per donor among fewer than 500 genotyped donors of the cohort, with around 19% of those sequences being non-productive. A later genetic analysis used genome-wide SNP genotypes for about 60% of the roughly 670 donors, treating that subset as a discovery cohort. Alongside the repertoire data, information on donor age, sex, ethnicity and CMV serostatus was compiled. To study patterns of TCR occurrence, a later analysis re-analyzed previously published TCR beta repertoires from just over 650 donors and added high-resolution HLA genotyping. HLA typing covered class I and class II loci at four-digit resolution. The study aimed to test whether signatures of past pathogen exposure could be identified by cataloging public T cell receptors. Rather than drawing on any new phenotypic data, the later analysis identified candidate immune exposures from TCR beta sequences and the way those sequences occurred across donors. The study used immunosequencing to profile the T cell repertoires of 666 subjects and linked those repertoires to cytomegalovirus serostatus. Because of strong linkage in the cohort, 5 or 6 DR-DQ haplotypes were treated as single units for association and clustering. Every discovery cohort repertoire had been produced on one sequencing platform. An early release that covered about 600 HLA-typed donors contained approximately 300 gigabases of sequencing data and about 93 million unique TCR sequences. In an earlier analysis of more than 550 of the donors, high-throughput TCR beta sequencing was used to judge whether each TCR beta V gene segment behaved as functional or pseudogenic. Of the 350 to 450 genotyped donors, around 81% fell in the genetic ancestry cluster associated with self-reported Caucasian donors. Typing coverage differed by locus: A, B, C, DRB1 and DQB1 were typed in roughly 620-640 donors, DQA1 in about 550, DPA1 in some 570, and DPB1 in roughly 470. A separate validation cohort of roughly 110 different subjects was used in addition to the 666-subject first cohort. To predict cytomegalovirus infection status, the study combined high-throughput TCR immunosequencing, statistical association of individual TCRs with disease status, and machine learning.

The cohort was made up of hundreds of healthy bone marrow donors. Cohort members were all nominally healthy when sampled, although unrecorded immune exposures were likely present. The donor tested CMV seropositive and was one of the 289 seropositive cohort members. Every donor gave a peripheral blood sample, and the peripheral blood mononuclear cells from that sample were used for TCR beta sequencing. Genomic DNA was extracted from the blood cell samples with the Qiagen DNeasy Blood Extraction Kit. Results the study describes overall, beyond this receptor: The earlier analysis of some 560 of the donors excluded seventeen rarely observed V segments, including chromosome 9 orphons, because counts were too low. Linkage disequilibrium might explain the correlated functional status among segregating V segments, but an unknown experimental factor could not be ruled out. Sequencing depth was assumed to be roughly uniform across donors in the presence/absence analyses, though that assumption may not hold. The only immune exposure information available for the cohort was CMV serostatus. In an earlier analysis of over 550 of the donors, most TCR beta V segments were observed in productive rearrangements about 87% or about 30% of the time, broadly matching IMGT annotations. While some public TCRs were present in many individuals, most TCR sequences turned up only very rarely across donors. At a false discovery rate of 0.05, a later analysis linked about 17,000 TCR beta sequences to specific HLA alleles. A cluster of highly shared sequence variants was judged likely to be a technical artifact of the sequencing pipeline. A later analysis found that HLA-associated TCR beta chains were more clonally expanded and had lower generation probabilities than equally common non-associated chains. The 87-base-pair reads could not distinguish some IMGT-functional V segments, including TRBV6-2 and TRBV6-3, so those segments were excluded. V-gene and J-gene trimming of TCR beta chains was associated with a missense DCLRE1C variant in a later genetic analysis, and the association was replicated in an independent cohort. In both the original and validation cohorts, the classifier was reported to diagnose cytomegalovirus status with high specificity and sensitivity. A later analysis reported that several top co-occurrence clusters appeared linked to parvovirus B19, influenza, CMV and Epstein-Barr virus. The study gave a list of under 200 TCR beta chains associated with cytomegalovirus. When HLA alleles, especially DR and DQ, strongly co-occurred, TCR associations were difficult to assign to individual alleles. Most CMV-associated TCR beta chains appeared to be HLA-restricted in a later analysis, and the HLA associations seemed to be driven largely by CMV exposure. Because HLA typing was unavailable for some donors at each locus, only the typed subset was used in association tests. According to a later analysis, TCR association rates differed among HLA loci, with DRB1 alleles showing the most associated TCRs and HLA-C alleles showing the fewest. According to a later genetic analysis, donors in an Asian-associated ancestry cluster had fewer N-insertions in productive TCRs than the roughly 700-donor mean. Three of the identified cytomegalovirus-associated TCR beta chains were confirmed in vitro to be specific for cytomegalovirus antigens. A further reported finding was that TCR beta sequences accurately predicted the HLA-A and HLA-B alleles for most subjects in the first cohort. In this cohort, only TCR beta chains were sequenced, and detectable features were limited by the absence of alpha or paired-chain data. The authors suggested that the approach could potentially be extended to other disease states and immunological phenotypes.

Concerning this clone itself: The clone's antigen remains unknown. No quality values exist for individual bases; no much larger clone is one base distant.

The CDR3 sequence holds 14 residues, the cysteine and phenylalanine included. The sequence is cut down to CDR3 DNA, 42 bases in frame from base 1. V and J are truncated by 1 base and 6 bases respectively, leaving an intervening sequence of 11 bases. CDR1 SEHNR and CDR2 FQNEAQ are derived from the germline V gene (reference sequence). To prepare the library, the immunoSEQ multiplex PCR assay was applied. The multiplex PCR relied on a mix of 60 forward primers for TCR Vbeta segments and 13 reverse primers for TCR Jbeta segments. The CDR3 region of rearranged TCR beta genes was amplified from genomic DNA with a multiplex PCR assay. Amplified TCR beta libraries were sequenced as 87-base-pair reads on the Illumina HiSeq System. The study's processing was this. Across the roughly 670 repertoires, a later analysis counted tens of millions of unique TCR beta chains, around 11 million of which were shared by at least two donors. To remove PCR and sequencing errors, raw reads were error-corrected and collapsed into unique sequences using a nearest-neighbor algorithm that merged closely related sequences. CDR3 sequences were aligned to IMGT reference sequences to assign V, D and J gene segments. For a sequence to be retained, a match of at least six nucleotides to both a V gene segment and a J gene segment was required. Rearrangements were called productive when the CDR3 lacked stop codons and stayed in frame with V and J; all others were non-productive. CDR3 was defined according to IMGT convention as the region running from the second conserved V-encoded cysteine to the conserved J-encoded phenylalanine. Sequences without an unambiguous match to a single V gene segment were excluded from the earlier analysis of almost 600 of the donors. In an earlier analysis of 587 of the donors, a V segment was called functional when productive rearrangements were above 56.7%, and segregating when the standard deviation between donors exceeded 5%. To diagnose cytomegalovirus status from the catalog of TCR beta chain sequences, a statistical classification framework was built. In a later analysis, V and J genes were assigned by comparing TCR nucleotide sequences against IMGT/GENE-DB human TR gene sequences. The TCRdist pipeline was used in a later analysis to assign CDR3 sequences and most-parsimonious VDJ recombination scenarios. In a later analysis, every TCR beta chain was defined by the combination of its CDR3 amino acid sequence and its V-gene family, and reads without a unique V-gene family were dropped. As a way to deal with suspected cross-contamination and a sequencing artifact, a later analysis dropped roughly 600 nucleotide sequences that were highly shared and had low generation probability. In a later analysis, a clonal expansion index was calculated for each public chain from normalized within-repertoire ranks of inferred template counts. In a later analysis, generation probabilities were computed with a VDJ recombination model fitted to out-of-frame rearrangements, and the resulting probabilities were checked against IGoR. A later analysis scored TCR-TCR, TCR-HLA and TCR-CMV co-occurrence with hypergeometric tests, applying a repertoire-size bias correction to TCR pairs. In a later analysis, false discovery rates were estimated by permuting HLA or CMV assignments 20 times. In a later analysis, co-occurring TCRs were grouped using DBSCAN, and TCRdist sequence similarity was added for clustering within HLA-allele-positive subsets. Repertoires with fewer than 30,000 or more than 120,000 public chains, plus five repertoires with anomalous nucleotide sharing, were excluded from co-occurrence clustering. TCRdb mirrors the immuneACCESS table, restricted to in-frame sequences. Some clones are absent from its copies; in checked studies, under half trace to an unresolved V gene, and the reason for the others is unknown. V and J calls and clone size are copied from that table; D and trimming were computed from the DNA. Recorded for this sample are over 110,000 clones; 70% to 80% of them occurred a single time. About 6.8% of the sample rests with the top ten.

The rearranged segments are TRBV7-9 and TRBJ2-3; there is no confident call for the D gene. The sample was PBMCs. This clonotype originated in a woman in her forties in good health and CMV-seropositive. The nucleotides are TGTGCCAGCAGCTTAGATAAATCCTTGGATACGCAGTATTTT. This yields the protein CASSLDKSLDTQYF.